This T cell receptor beta chain came from a study of T cell changes during pregnancy in multiple sclerosis. The CDR3 sequence is 14 residues long. Trimming took off 5 bases at V and 2 bases at J, with 12 bases between the two ends. The V gene's germline CDR1 is LNHDA and CDR2 SQIVND (reference sequence). TCRdb's table, derived via immunoSEQ multiplex PCR, lists solely in-frame clones and lacks some. The data show approximately 61,000 clones, more than 75% seen once. In this sample, this clone turned up once. The receptor was isolated from a female donor in good health, enrolled as a control in a pregnancy study. The chain joins TRBV19 to TRBJ1-1; TRBD1 might be the D (6 bases). This sample comprised peripheral blood, obtained in the first trimester of pregnancy. CDR3: CASSRGAENTEAFF. The CDR3 DNA reads TGTGCCAGTAGTCGGGGGGCCGAAAACACTGAAGCTTTCTTT.